This T cell receptor (beta chain) was observed in a study of blood T cell repertoires in COVID-19. About the study: Acute and convalescent COVID-19 samples came from the United States, Italy and Spain. The cDNA or gDNA used as material had been derived from T cells, B-cell-depleted T cells, or PBMCs.

In the original analysis: The authors estimated nucleated cell counts from reference gene primer amplification. Profiled with immunoSEQ multiplex PCR; TCRdb holds only in-frame clones, not every one. The V and J calls and the clone size are those of that table, but D and trimming were determined from the DNA. This sample yields 100,000 to 150,000 clones, of which 90% are seen a single time; approximately 3.5% belongs to the top ten. The receptor comes from a man in his forties or fifties with active COVID-19. Material: peripheral blood.

This CDR3 reads CASSEAGGSPLHF. The CDR3 nucleotides read TGTGCCAGCAGTGAGGCAGGGGGTTCACCCCTCCACTTT. The V and J genes are TRBV6-4 and TRBJ1-6; 7 bases align to TRBD1. In germline, CDR1 is MRHNA, CDR2 SNTAGT. The trim removed 3 bases at V and 9 bases at J, leaving 2 bases unmatched. The CDR3 is made up of 13 amino acids.